This T cell receptor beta chain came from a study of glioma-infiltrating T cells. Amplification of TCR alpha and beta CDR3 regions from RNA used iRepertoire nested multiplex PCR. Tissue mRNA or PBMC total RNA, roughly 100-400 ng, went into one-step reverse transcription and amplification. TCRdb used MiXCR to reprocess the multiplex PCR reads, holding one entry per CDR3 protein. The repertoire holds around 180,000 distinct CDR3 sequences, with over 40% as singletons. Study conclusions and caveats: Only very few CDR3 sequences appeared in both tissue and blood. Above-expected tissue-blood divergence occurred in all gliomas, most in low-grade ones.

CDR1 is DFQATT and CDR2 is SNEGSKA in the germline V gene (reference sequence). The germline V and J ends were trimmed by 0 bases and 4 bases, with 9 bases remaining between them. The CDR3 has 13 residues. This clonotype appeared many times. Its matching antigen is unknown. The receptor's source is a human donor with low-grade glioma or glioblastoma, undergoing nonglioma brain surgery, or in good health (not recorded which). The chain carries TRBV20-1 and TRBJ1-2, with D perhaps matching TRBD1 (6 bases). The sample consisted of glioma tissue, nonneoplastic brain tissue, or PBMCs (not recorded which). The CDR3 DNA reads TGCAGTGCTAGAGAAGGACAGATCTATGGCTACACCTTC. Amino acids: CSAREGQIYGYTF.